The 23 T cell receptor beta chains reported below all come from one sample, sequenced in a study of CD8 T cells in ankylosing spondylitis. General study findings and limits: Seemingly characteristic of ankylosing spondylitis blood was a TCR beta motif consisting of about 8 highly homologous variants.

These receptors have no known antigen. From the 5' RACE reads, TCRdb called clonotypes with MiXCR, one entry per CDR3 protein. Of some 450,000 distinct CDR3 sequences listed, approximately 17% are singletons. Sequenced: blood, either unsorted or a sorted T cell fraction (not recorded which). These receptors were obtained from a male donor with ankylosing spondylitis.

The chain recombines TRBV14 with TRBJ1-1; 7 nucleotides match TRBD1. CDR1 and CDR2 from the germline V gene are SGHDN and FVKESK. The CDR3 sequence is 15 residues long. J gave up 0 bases and V 2 bases, and 3 bases lay outside the gene matches. The CDR3 coding sequence is TGTGCCAGCAGCCAACAAGACAGGGTGAACACTGAAGCTTTCTTT. Translated: CASSQQDRVNTEAFF.

This clonotype has a handful of counts. The gene calls are TRBV5-1 and TRBJ2-3; TRBD2 matches at 14 bases. CDR1 is SGHRS and CDR2 is YFSETQ in the germline V gene. The CDR3 covers 17 residues. V dropped 4 bases and J dropped 3; count of bases not matched to a gene: 7. CDR3 nucleotide sequence: TGCGCCAGCAGCCGACTAGCGGGGGGGCCCAAGACAGATACGCAGTATTTT. Its protein product is CASSRLAGGPKTDTQYF.

In this sample, this clonotype turned up a few times. The gene calls are TRBV20-1 and TRBJ2-1, with no clear D. CDR3 length: 14 amino acids. Germline-derived CDR1 and CDR2 are DFQATT and SNEGSKA (reference sequence). V lost 6 bases and J 1 base, leaving 13 bases between the germline ends. The chain's CDR3 is CSAKIWGSYNEQFF. The CDR3 DNA sequence: TGCAGTGCGAAGATCTGGGGTTCCTACAATGAGCAGTTCTTC.

The chain combines TRBV6-2 or TRBV6-3 with TRBJ1-4; D unclear. Germline-derived CDR1 and CDR2 are MNHEY and SVGEGT. CDR3 length equals 14 residues. V gave up 6 bases and J gave up 3 bases, with 11 bases separating them. CDR3 residues: CASSLSRANEKLFF. The DNA for the CDR3 is TGTGCCAGCAGCCTAAGTCGGGCTAATGAAAAACTGTTTTTT.

This sequence joins TRBV2 and TRBJ1-1; TRBD1 is a possible D gene (6 bases). Trimming shortened V by 7 bases and J by 0 bases, and 12 bases separated the two germline ends. The V gene's germline CDR1 is SNHLY and CDR2 FYNNEI. The length of the CDR3 is 14 residues. The CDR3 DNA reads TGTGCCAGCAAAGGACAGAGCTTGAACACTGAAGCTTTCTTT. Its protein product is CASKGQSLNTEAFF.

The chain uses TRBV30 and TRBJ2-2; 8 nucleotides match TRBD2. V lost 1 base to trimming and J lost 6 bases; unmatched junction nucleotides: 4. Per germline, CDR1 GTSNPN and CDR2 SVGIG (reference sequence). The CDR3 is made up of 14 amino acids. As DNA, the CDR3 is TGTGCCTGGAGTGCCGGGACTAGGGCCGGGGAGCTGTTTTTT. It translates to CAWSAGTRAGELFF.

This clonotype was found a few times. The rearrangement uses TRBV20-1 and TRBJ2-3; possible D gene TRBD2, 6 bases. Germline assignment: CDR1 DFQATT and CDR2 SNEGSKA (reference sequence). The CDR3 covers 13 residues. Between the trimmed V and J ends, which lost 5 bases and 4 bases, there was a span of 13 bases. DNA of the CDR3: TGCAGTGCTGGGGCTCAGCGGGCAGATACGCAGTATTTT. Protein product: CSAGAQRADTQYF.

This clonotype showed up just a few times. In DNA, the CDR3 is TGTGCCAGCAGTTACCAGCGGACTAGCACAGATACGCAGTATTTT. This gives the protein CASSYQRTSTDTQYF. This rearrangement joins TRBV6-2 or TRBV6-3 to TRBJ2-3; D might be TRBD2 (5 bases). The CDR3 consists of 15 residues. Looked up from germline, CDR1 is MNHEY and CDR2 is SVGEGT. V dropped 2 bases and J dropped 0 bases, with 9 bases sitting between them.

This clonotype has more than one count but fewer than ten. This chain connects TRBV20-1 to TRBJ2-4; D is possibly TRBD1 (6 bases). This CDR3 region has 13 residues. CDR1 and CDR2 from the germline V gene are DFQATT and SNEGSKA (reference sequence). V lost 0 bases, J lost 7 bases, and 10 bases lay in between. This chain's CDR3 is CSARDMQGNIQYF. The CDR3 region has the DNA TGCAGTGCTAGAGATATGCAGGGGAACATTCAGTACTTC.

This clonotype was seen ten or more times. V usage is TRBV5-1 and J usage is TRBJ2-1, with TRBD1 matching over 7 bases. The CDR3 length is 15 residues. Germline V gene data show CDR1 as SGHRS and CDR2 as YFSETQ. V was pared by 2 bases and J by 1 base, with 3 bases of the junction left unmatched. The CDR3 DNA reads TGCGCCAGCAGCTTACGGACAGGATCCTACAATGAGCAGTTCTTC. Translating gives CASSLRTGSYNEQFF.

This clonotype was recorded many times. The chain carries TRBV12-3 or TRBV12-4 and TRBJ1-1; D unclear. CDR3 length: 13 amino acids. Trimming pared 8 bases from V and 5 bases from J, leaving 15 bases between. CDR3 protein: CASQPNGRTEAFF. In nucleotides, the CDR3 is TGTGCCAGCCAACCGAATGGGAGGACTGAAGCTTTCTTT.

This clonotype was observed many times. The chain employs TRBV7-2 and TRBJ1-2; 9 bases match TRBD1. With V trimmed by 4 bases and J by 0 bases, 3 bases remained unmatched. Germline assignment: CDR1 SGHTA and CDR2 FQGNSA. This CDR3 has 15 residues. CDR3 bases: TGTGCCAGCAGCTCCGACAGGGGGACTAACTATGGCTACACCTTC. Protein product: CASSSDRGTNYGYTF.

This chain joins TRBV7-9 and TRBJ2-7; 13 bases agree with TRBD2. Losses at the gene ends were 6 bases for V and 7 bases for J; bases not matched to a gene: 15. Germline-derived CDR1 and CDR2 are SEHNR and FQNEAQ (reference sequence). The CDR3 is 17 residues long. The CDR3 loop reads CASSPNSGLAGAGEQYF. DNA for the CDR3: TGTGCCAGCAGTCCGAATTCCGGACTAGCGGGAGCGGGGGAGCAGTACTTC.

The chain uses TRBV12-3 or TRBV12-4 and TRBJ1-6, with D unresolved. V gave up 7 bases and J gave up 2 bases, with 12 bases separating them. CDR3 length: 15 amino acids. The CDR3 loop is CASTPDPPYNSPLHF. The CDR3 DNA reads as TGTGCCAGCACCCCCGACCCACCCTATAATTCACCCCTCCACTTT.

This clonotype was seen a handful of times. This sequence joins TRBV28 and TRBJ2-5; 15 nucleotides match TRBD2. The V segment lost 9 bases and the J segment 5 bases; nucleotides outside the gene matches: 7. The CDR3 has 15 amino acids. The V gene's germline CDR1 is MDHEN and CDR2 SYDVKM. CDR3 amino acids: CASRTSGRAKETQYF. In DNA form, the CDR3 reads TGTGCCAGTCGGACTAGCGGGAGGGCCAAGGAGACCCAGTACTTC.

The chain is built from TRBV18 and TRBJ2-1; 9 nucleotides agree with TRBD1. Germline V gene sequence: CDR1 KGHSH, CDR2 LQKENI. V dropped 0 bases and J dropped 3; count of bases not matched to a gene: 6. The CDR3 covers 17 residues. CDR3 nucleotides: TGTGCCAGCTCACCACCTAACAGGGGGCCTGACTACAATGAGCAGTTCTTC. Its translation is CASSPPNRGPDYNEQFF.

The chain employs TRBV4-2 and TRBJ1-1; maybe TRBD1 (6 bases). Between the trimmed V and J ends, which lost 1 base and 1 base, there was a span of 19 bases. The germline gives CDR1 LGHNA, CDR2 YNFKEQ. This CDR3 comprises 18 residues. CDR3 coding DNA: TGTGCCAGCAGCCAAGCTGCGGGGGGCGCGACGGGGAACACTGAAGCTTTCTTT. This encodes CASSQAAGGATGNTEAFF.

The table lists this clonotype with many counts. V usage is TRBV28 and J usage is TRBJ2-2; 7 bases map to TRBD2. V lost 1 base to trimming and J lost 3 bases; unmatched junction nucleotides: 5. The CDR3 loop spans 16 amino acids. The germline V gene has CDR1 MDHEN and CDR2 SYDVKM. CDR3 in DNA: TGTGCCAGCAGTTTATTGAGCGGGGCCTACACCGGGGAGCTGTTTTTT. Its translation is CASSLLSGAYTGELFF.

This chain joins TRBV20-1 and TRBJ1-2; the match to TRBD1 covers 8 bases. Losses at the gene ends were 5 bases for V and 14 bases for J; bases not matched to a gene: 13. The CDR3 is made up of 12 amino acids. Per the germline V gene, CDR1 is DFQATT and CDR2 is SNEGSKA (reference sequence). The CDR3 sequence is CSAPGTGPKGTF. In DNA form, the CDR3 reads TGCAGTGCTCCTGGGACAGGCCCGAAGGGGACCTTC.

This clonotype was seen only once. The chain joins TRBV6-2 or TRBV6-3 to TRBJ2-7; 7 nucleotides match TRBD2. The V and J ends lost 6 bases and 3 bases, in that order; junction bases with no gene match: 5. The CDR3 has 13 residues. Germline values: CDR1 MNHEY, CDR2 SVGEGT. CDR3: CASRRGSNYEQYF. The CDR3 DNA sequence: TGTGCCAGCAGGCGCGGGAGCAACTACGAGCAGTACTTC.

The genes are TRBV2 and TRBJ2-7; D might be TRBD1 or TRBD2, each matching 7 bases. The CDR3 contains 16 residues. The V gene's germline CDR1 is SNHLY and CDR2 FYNNEI. V was cut by 5 bases and J by 0 bases, with 17 bases left in between. CDR3 coding DNA: TGTGCCAGCAGTAAAAATTCAGGGGGGGCCTCCTACGAGCAGTACTTC. This sequence encodes CASSKNSGGASYEQYF.

The chain is built from TRBV12-3 or TRBV12-4 and TRBJ2-7; 7 positions match TRBD2. J gave up 4 bases and V 5 bases, and 11 bases lay outside the gene matches. The CDR3 has 15 residues. CDR3 bases: TGTGCCAGCAGTGGGCCGGGACTACCCCCTTACGAGCAGTACTTC. Protein: CASSGPGLPPYEQYF.

This clonotype occurred a few times. The gene calls are TRBV11-2 and TRBJ2-7; D is uncertain. Germline V CDR1 and CDR2: SGHAT, FQNNGV. The CDR3 is 11 amino acids. Trimming pared 8 bases from V and 3 bases from J, leaving 8 bases between. The CDR3 protein is CASGEFYEQYF. The DNA for the CDR3 is TGTGCCAGCGGAGAGTTCTACGAGCAGTACTTC.